A single sample gave rise to the 14 T cell receptor beta chains below, sequenced in a study of shared clonotypes between healthy human individuals. The naive CD8 fraction comprised CD45RO-negative cells positively selected for CCR7 and excluded terminally differentiated effector memory CD45RA+ cells. Repertoires were generated with immunoSEQ multiplex PCR, while TCRdb's copy carries only in-frame clones and drops some. The sample consists of some 1,900,000 clones, around 96% of them appearing once. The sequenced material came from naive CD8+ T cells sorted from blood. These TCRs come from a man between 18 and 29 years old in good health.

This clone appeared once. The genes are TRBV5-8 and TRBJ2-3; 15 bases map to TRBD2. V shed 4 bases and J 6 bases; nucleotides not matched to a gene: 6. CDR3 size: 16 residues. From germline, CDR1 is SGHTS and CDR2 YDEGEE. The CDR3 sequence is CASSPGLAGGFDTQYF. Here the CDR3 DNA reads TGTGCCAGCAGCCCGGGACTAGCGGGGGGTTTCGATACGCAGTATTTT. Full variable domain (rest looked up from reference TRBV5-8 and TRBJ2-3): EAGVTQSPTHLIKTRGQQATLRCSPISGHTSVYWYQQALGLGLQFLLWYDEGEERNRGNFPPRFSGRQFPNYSSELNVNALELEDSALYLCASSPGLAGGFDTQYFGPGTRLTVL.

The chain links TRBV13 to TRBJ2-7; 13 bases match TRBD2. This CDR3 spans 16 amino acids. Trimming cost V 5 bases and J 1 base; bases outside gene matches: 5. CDR1 and CDR2 from the germline V gene are PRHDT and FYEKMQ (reference sequence). CDR3 DNA: TGTGCCAGCAGCGCCTCGACTAGCGGGAGGTCCTACGAGCAGTACTTC. Translation gives CASSASTSGRSYEQYF.

V and J are TRBV27 and TRBJ1-2; a weak D match, TRBD1 (6 bases). V lost 7 bases and J 7 bases, leaving 19 bases between the germline ends. Germline V gives CDR1 MNHEY, CDR2 SMNVEV (reference sequence). This CDR3 has 14 residues. The CDR3 region is CASTSVGGLFGYTF. For the CDR3, the DNA is TGTGCCAGCACAAGCGTGGGGGGCCTTTTTGGCTACACCTTC.

The V gene is TRBV15, the J gene TRBJ1-4, with 8 nucleotides matching TRBD1. The junction had 2 bases not matched to a gene; V was cut back by 3 bases and J by 11 bases. Germline-derived CDR1 and CDR2 are LNHNV and YYDKDF (reference sequence). The CDR3 loop spans 12 amino acids. The chain's CDR3 is CATSRDRVKLFF. As DNA, the CDR3 is TGTGCCACCAGCAGGGACAGGGTCAAACTGTTTTTT.

The CDR3 region has the DNA TGTGCCAGCAGCTTAGTTACCGGGACTCGCTCTGGAAACACCATATATTTT. Protein product: CASSLVTGTRSGNTIYF. The V call is TRBV11-2, the J call TRBJ1-3; possible D gene TRBD1, 5 bases. CDR1 and CDR2 from the germline V gene are SGHAT and FQNNGV. The V and J ends lost 1 base and 0 bases respectively, with 13 bases between them. This CDR3 spans 17 amino acids.

This clone is a singleton in its sample. V usage is TRBV27 and J usage is TRBJ1-1; no clear D gene. With 3 bases removed from V and 10 bases from J, the gap between germline ends came to 9 bases. This CDR3 has 11 amino acids. Germline V gives CDR1 MNHEY, CDR2 SMNVEV (reference sequence). CDR3 in DNA: TGTGCCAGCAGTTTCGGGTCTGCAGCTTTCTTT. Amino acids: CASSFGSAAFF.

The V gene is TRBV11-2, the J gene TRBJ2-7; 8 nucleotides match TRBD1. V lost 6 bases to trimming and J lost 5 bases; unmatched junction nucleotides: 6. Germline CDR1 SGHAT, CDR2 FQNNGV. This CDR3 has 13 amino acids. CDR3 protein: CASRRQGTNEQYF. The DNA of the CDR3 is TGTGCCAGCAGAAGACAGGGGACCAACGAGCAGTACTTC.

As concerns this clone: Other nucleotide sequences in the sample specify the same CDR3. The V call is TRBV2, the J call TRBJ2-3, with no clear D. This CDR3 is 13 amino acids long. Germline values: CDR1 SNHLY, CDR2 FYNNEI. The germline V and J ends were trimmed by 2 bases and 1 base, with 4 bases remaining between them. DNA for the CDR3: TGTGCCAGCAGTGAATCTGGCACAGATACGCAGTATTTT. Its protein is CASSESGTDTQYF.

V gene TRBV4-3 combines with J gene TRBJ2-7; no definite D call. This CDR3 is 11 amino acids long. CDR1 and CDR2 from the germline V gene are LGHNA and YSLEER. V gave up 1 base and J gave up 7 bases, with 5 bases separating them. The CDR3 region is CASSQGPEQYF. The CDR3 DNA is TGCGCCAGCAGCCAAGGCCCTGAGCAGTACTTC.

The V gene is TRBV5-4, the J gene TRBJ1-1; the D is unclear. Germline V CDR1 and CDR2: SGHNT, YYREEE (reference sequence). CDR3 length: 14 amino acids. Trimming removed 2 bases at V and 6 bases at J, with 14 bases between. The CDR3 region is CASSFMGTTAEAFF. The CDR3 nucleotides read TGTGCCAGCAGCTTTATGGGAACGACGGCTGAAGCTTTCTTT.

The chain combines TRBV10-1 with TRBJ2-7, with D hard to call. From germline, CDR1 is WNHNN and CDR2 SYGVQD (reference sequence). The V gene lost 0 bases and the J gene lost 2 bases, with 8 bases spanning the gap. The CDR3 length is 14 residues. CDR3 bases: TGCGCCAGCAGTGAGTCCAAGGTCACCTACGAGCAGTACTTC. It specifies CASSESKVTYEQYF.

The chain has TRBV7-9 and TRBJ2-3, with 11 bases aligning to TRBD2. Germline trimming cut 2 bases from V and 2 bases from J; bases unmatched to any gene: 9. CDR3 length equals 18 residues. The germline gives CDR1 SEHNR, CDR2 FQNEAQ (reference sequence). The CDR3 DNA reads TGTGCCAGCAGCTTACCGCCCGGGACTAGCGGTTACACAGATACGCAGTATTTT. Amino acids: CASSLPPGTSGYTDTQYF. Together with reference TRBV7-9 and TRBJ2-3, the CDR3 gives the full variable domain: DTGVSQNPRHKITKRGQNVTFRCDPISEHNRLYWYRQTLGQGPEFLTYFQNEAQLEKSRLLSDRFSAERPKGSFSTLEIQRTEQGDSAMYLCASSLPPGTSGYTDTQYFGPGTRLTVL.

The chain is built from TRBV5-1 and TRBJ2-2; TRBD1 or TRBD2 may be the D gene (5 bases each). The CDR3 length is 17 residues. The V end was cut by 0 bases, the J end by 2 bases, with 14 bases between. Germline lookup yields CDR1 SGHRS and CDR2 YFSETQ. The CDR3 sequence is CASSLAGQGRNTGELFF. In DNA form, the CDR3 reads TGCGCCAGCAGCTTGGCGGGGCAGGGAAGAAACACCGGGGAGCTGTTTTTT.

The V gene is TRBV29-1, the J gene TRBJ2-7, with a tentative D call TRBD2 (6 bases). The CDR3 covers 16 residues. V shed 4 bases and J shed 0 bases, with 19 bases lying between them. Germline loops: CDR1 SQVTM, CDR2 ANQGSEA. CDR3 sequence reads: CSVVGPSDSSSYEQYF. The CDR3 DNA is TGCAGCGTTGTCGGACCTAGCGACTCATCCTCCTACGAGCAGTACTTC.